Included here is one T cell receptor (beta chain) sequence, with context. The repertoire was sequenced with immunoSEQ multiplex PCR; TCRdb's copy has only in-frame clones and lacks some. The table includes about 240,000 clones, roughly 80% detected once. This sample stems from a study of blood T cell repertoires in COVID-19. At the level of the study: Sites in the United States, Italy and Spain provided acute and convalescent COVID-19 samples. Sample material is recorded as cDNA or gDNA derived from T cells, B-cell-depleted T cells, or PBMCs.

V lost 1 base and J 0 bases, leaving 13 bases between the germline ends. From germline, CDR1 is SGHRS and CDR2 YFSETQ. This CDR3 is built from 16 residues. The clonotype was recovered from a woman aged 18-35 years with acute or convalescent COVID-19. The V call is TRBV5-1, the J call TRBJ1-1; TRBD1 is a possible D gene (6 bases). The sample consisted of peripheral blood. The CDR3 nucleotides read TGCGCCAGCAGCTTGACGCGGACAGCAATGAACACTGAAGCTTTCTTT. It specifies CASSLTRTAMNTEAFF.